This section outlines one T cell receptor (beta chain) sequence together with its context. Looked up from germline, CDR1 is SGDLS and CDR2 is YYNGEE. The CDR3 is 14 residues long. Trimming removed 2 bases from V and 4 bases from J, with 12 bases in between. The use of a sample-barcoded 5' primer and a J-beta primer mix characterized a second PCR of roughly 7 to 12 cycles. TCRdb ran MiXCR on the 5' RACE reads and lists one entry per CDR3 protein. The sample shows 550,000 to 700,000 distinct CDR3 sequences, 25% to 30% of them seen only once. The sample comes from a study of blood T cells in healthy people across ages.

The TCR comes from a woman aged 65 to 85 in good health. The chain combines TRBV9 with TRBJ1-1; D remains unclear. Sample: blood. This CDR3 reads CASSVAIGSTEAFF. The CDR3 region has the DNA TGTGCCAGCAGCGTGGCGATCGGGAGCACTGAAGCTTTCTTT.